The 30 T cell receptor beta chains given below trace back to one sample, sequenced in a study of control samples from healthy donors and cancer patients. The repertoire was sequenced with immunoSEQ multiplex PCR; TCRdb's copy has only in-frame clones and lacks some. Of tens of thousands of clones in the sample, about 87% were seen once. Sequenced material: blood. The receptors shown here come from a woman in her sixties or seventies in good health.

The V gene is TRBV5-1, the J gene TRBJ2-5; TRBD2 aligns across 7 bases. J lost 2 bases, V lost 0 bases, and 7 bases had no gene match. Germline lookup yields CDR1 SGHRS and CDR2 YFSETQ. This CDR3 contains 16 residues. The CDR3 spells CASSLGLAVGQETQYF. In DNA form, the CDR3 reads TGCGCCAGCAGCTTGGGGCTAGCGGTGGGGCAAGAGACCCAGTACTTC.

This clone was observed a handful of times. The chain has TRBV6-5 and TRBJ1-2; D ambiguous. The CDR3 sequence is 12 residues long. CDR1 is MNHEY, CDR2 SVGAGI, per germline. The germline V and J ends were trimmed by 2 bases and 8 bases, with 9 bases remaining between them. The DNA of the CDR3 is TGTGCCAGCAGTTACGTGGGAGGAGGCTACACCTTC. Amino acid sequence: CASSYVGGGYTF.

The CDR3 sequence: CATSRDSGANEKLFF. CDR3 nucleotides: TGTGCCACCAGCAGAGATTCGGGGGCTAATGAAAAACTGTTTTTT. V is TRBV15 and J is TRBJ1-4; TRBD1 might be the D (5 bases). The CDR3 totals 15 residues. Germline assignment: CDR1 LNHNV and CDR2 YYDKDF (reference sequence). V was clipped by 0 bases and J by 3 bases, with 8 bases between them.

The chain joins TRBV6-6 to TRBJ1-1; D unclear. Trimming left V 4 bases short and J 5 bases short, with 11 bases between. Germline values: CDR1 MNHNY, CDR2 SVGAGI (reference sequence). The CDR3 loop spans 13 amino acids. The CDR3 is CASSSIQRTEAFF. CDR3 DNA: TGTGCCAGCAGTTCAATTCAGAGAACTGAAGCTTTCTTT.

The V call is TRBV3-1 (or the pseudogene TRBV3-2), the J call TRBJ2-1, with 9 nucleotides matching TRBD2. V was pared by 0 bases and J by 4 bases, with 4 bases of the junction left unmatched. Per the germline V gene, CDR1 is LGHDT and CDR2 is YNNKEL (reference sequence). The CDR3 sequence is 16 residues long. CDR3 DNA: TGTGCCAGCAGCCAAGAGTCTAGCGGGGTGTACAATGAGCAGTTCTTC. This sequence encodes CASSQESSGVYNEQFF.

The chain combines TRBV19 with TRBJ1-1; TRBD1 might be the D (6 bases). The V and J ends lost 7 bases and 4 bases respectively, with 13 bases between them. Germline lookup yields CDR1 LNHDA and CDR2 SQIVND (reference sequence). This CDR3 spans 13 amino acids. The CDR3 DNA sequence: TGTGCCAGTAACGACAGGTCGGGCACTGAAGCTTTCTTT. This sequence encodes CASNDRSGTEAFF. The variable domain in full, with the rest retrieved from reference TRBV19 and TRBJ1-1, is DGGITQSPKYLFRKEGQNVTLSCEQNLNHDAMYWYRQDPGQGLRLIYYSQIVNDFQKGDIAEGYSVSREKKESFPLTVTSAQKNPTAFYLCASNDRSGTEAFFGQGTRLTVV.

This clone was found once. CDR3 sequence reads: CASGSLLAELTDTQYF. The CDR3 DNA reads TGTGCTAGTGGTTCCCTACTAGCGGAGTTGACAGATACGCAGTATTTT. The V and J genes are TRBV12-5 and TRBJ2-3; 8 bases map to TRBD2. The V and J ends lost 4 bases and 3 bases, in that order; junction bases with no gene match: 9. The length of the CDR3 is 16 residues. Germline V lookup: CDR1 LGHNT, CDR2 FRNRAP. Together with reference TRBV12-5 and TRBJ2-3, the CDR3 gives the full variable domain: DARVTQTPRHKVTEMGQEVTMRCQPILGHNTVFWYRQTMMQGLELLAYFRNRAPLDDSGMPKDRFSAEMPDATLATLKIQPSEPRDSAVYFCASGSLLAELTDTQYFGPGTRLTVL.

The CDR3 sequence is CASSSQQGTDTQYF. CDR3 DNA: TGTGCCAGCAGCTCACAACAGGGCACAGATACGCAGTATTTT. The chain couples TRBV5-4 to TRBJ2-3; D might be TRBD1 (5 bases). The CDR3 covers 14 residues. Trimming pared 3 bases from V and 1 base from J, leaving 9 bases between. Germline V CDR1 and CDR2: SGHNT, YYREEE (reference sequence). Full variable domain (remainder filled in from reference TRBV5-4 and TRBJ2-3): ETGVTQSPTHLIKTRGQQVTLRCSSQSGHNTVSWYQQALGQGPQFIFQYYREEENGRGNFPPRFSGLQFPNYSSELNVNALELDDSALYLCASSSQQGTDTQYFGPGTRLTVL.

V is TRBV20-1 and J is TRBJ1-2, with D unclear. This CDR3 spans 12 amino acids. From germline, CDR1 is DFQATT and CDR2 SNEGSKA (reference sequence). V lost 3 bases, J lost 2 bases, and 7 bases lay in between. The CDR3 region is CSASPQNYGYTF. In DNA, the CDR3 is TGCAGTGCTAGTCCACAGAACTATGGCTACACCTTC.

This chain connects TRBV3-1 (or the pseudogene TRBV3-2) to TRBJ1-2; no definite D call. The CDR3 has 14 residues. With 2 bases removed from V and 4 bases from J, the gap between germline ends came to 11 bases. From germline, CDR1 is LGHDT and CDR2 YNNKEL (reference sequence). The CDR3 sequence: CASSQRAEAYGYTF. As DNA, the CDR3 is TGTGCCAGCAGCCAAAGAGCGGAGGCCTATGGCTACACCTTC.

The V and J genes are TRBV29-1 and TRBJ2-4, with 10 bases aligning to TRBD2. Germline V gene data show CDR1 as SQVTM and CDR2 as ANQGSEA. The length of the CDR3 is 14 residues. Unmatched junction bases numbered 3, after V lost 7 bases and J lost 0 bases. CDR3 DNA sequence: TGCAGCGCTTGGACTAGCGGAGCCAAAAACATTCAGTACTTC. Encoded protein: CSAWTSGAKNIQYF.

The genes are TRBV5-1 and TRBJ2-3, with a tentative D call TRBD1 (6 bases). V was pared by 0 bases and J by 5 bases, with 13 bases between. The CDR3 is 15 residues long. Germline lookup yields CDR1 SGHRS and CDR2 YFSETQ. The chain's CDR3 is CASSLGDTARDTQYF. CDR3 in DNA: TGCGCCAGCAGCTTGGGGGACACCGCACGAGATACGCAGTATTTT. The variable domain in full, with the rest retrieved from reference TRBV5-1 and TRBJ2-3, is KAGVTQTPRYLIKTRGQQVTLSCSPISGHRSVSWYQQTPGQGLQFLFEYFSETQRNKGNFPGRFSGRQFSNSRSEMNVSTLELGDSALYLCASSLGDTARDTQYFGPGTRLTVL.

J is TRBJ2-1 and V is TRBV14; 8 positions match TRBD2. Germline V gives CDR1 SGHDN, CDR2 FVKESK. J lost 5 bases, V lost 1 base, and 10 bases had no gene match. The CDR3 runs 17 residues. The CDR3 sequence is CASSQGALRGGNNEQFF. DNA for the CDR3: TGTGCCAGCAGCCAAGGGGCGCTGCGCGGGGGGAACAATGAGCAGTTCTTC.

J is TRBJ2-2 and V is TRBV5-1, with D hard to call. Germline V gene data show CDR1 as SGHRS and CDR2 as YFSETQ. Trimming took off 0 bases at V and 5 bases at J, with 8 bases between the two ends. The CDR3 consists of 14 residues. CDR3 protein: CASSLAVGTGELFF. The CDR3 region has the DNA TGCGCCAGCAGCTTGGCCGTTGGAACCGGGGAGCTGTTTTTT. The entire variable domain, with the rest obtained from reference TRBV5-1 and TRBJ2-2, is as follows: KAGVTQTPRYLIKTRGQQVTLSCSPISGHRSVSWYQQTPGQGLQFLFEYFSETQRNKGNFPGRFSGRQFSNSRSEMNVSTLELGDSALYLCASSLAVGTGELFFGEGSRLTVL.

The chain combines TRBV6-1 with TRBJ1-2; weak D call: TRBD1 (6 bases). The CDR3 covers 15 residues. The ends were cut back, 1 base at V and 1 base at J, with 10 bases in the middle. CDR1 is MNHNS, CDR2 SASEGT, per germline. CDR3 sequence (DNA): TGTGCCAGCAGTGAAGTGGGGGCAGTTAACTATGGCTACACCTTC. Translating gives CASSEVGAVNYGYTF.

The chain has TRBV12-3 or TRBV12-4 and TRBJ2-7; TRBD2 might be the D (5 bases). CDR3 length: 12 amino acids. Trimming cost V 1 base and J 7 bases, with 8 bases left between them. The CDR3 nucleotides read TGTGCCAGCAGTTTAGGGACGGGGGAGCAGTACTTC. Translation gives CASSLGTGEQYF.

The rearrangement joins TRBV29-1 to TRBJ1-2; perhaps TRBD1 as D (5 bases). CDR3 length equals 12 residues. The germline CDR1 and CDR2 sequences are SQVTM and ANQGSEA. Trimming took off 2 bases at V and 6 bases at J, with 10 bases between the two ends. CDR3 in amino acids: CSVEIGTDGYTF. CDR3 nucleotide sequence: TGCAGCGTTGAAATCGGGACTGATGGCTACACCTTC. Full variable domain (missing parts from reference TRBV29-1 and TRBJ1-2): SAVISQKPSRDICQRGTSLTIQCQVDSQVTMMFWYRQQPGQSLTLIATANQGSEATYESGFVIDKFPISRPNLTFSTLTVSNMSPEDSSIYLCSVEIGTDGYTFGSGTRLTVV.

J is TRBJ1-1 and V is TRBV7-2; no reliable D call. The CDR3 is 14 amino acids. The ends were cut back, 1 base at V and 1 base at J, with 7 bases in the middle. Germline CDR1 and CDR2: SGHTA and FQGNSA. CDR3 protein: CASSLGTANTEAFF. CDR3 DNA: TGTGCCAGCAGCTTAGGGACGGCGAACACTGAAGCTTTCTTT.

This chain joins TRBV4-3 and TRBJ1-2, with 9 bases that match TRBD1. After removal of 1 base from V and 2 bases from J, the junction contained 5 bases not matched to a gene. The CDR3 consists of 16 residues. The germline V gene has CDR1 LGHNA and CDR2 YSLEER. This chain's CDR3 is CASSQVWDRENYGYTF. CDR3 coding DNA: TGCGCCAGCAGCCAAGTCTGGGACAGGGAAAACTATGGCTACACCTTC.

This chain joins TRBV5-1 and TRBJ2-3, with 8 bases aligning to TRBD2. Trimming removed 1 base from V and 1 base from J; junction bases left unmatched: 2. Germline CDR1 and CDR2: SGHRS and YFSETQ. The CDR3 sequence is 15 residues long. The CDR3 region has the DNA TGCGCCAGCAGCTTGTTGCGGGGGGGCACAGATACGCAGTATTTT. Translated: CASSLLRGGTDTQYF. Full variable domain (outside the CDR3, taken from reference TRBV5-1 and TRBJ2-3): KAGVTQTPRYLIKTRGQQVTLSCSPISGHRSVSWYQQTPGQGLQFLFEYFSETQRNKGNFPGRFSGRQFSNSRSEMNVSTLELGDSALYLCASSLLRGGTDTQYFGPGTRLTVL.

V gene TRBV6-1 combines with J gene TRBJ1-1, with TRBD1 as a possible D gene (6 bases). CDR3 length equals 12 residues. Trimming shortened V by 3 bases and J by 6 bases, and 8 bases separated the two germline ends. Germline CDR1 MNHNS, CDR2 SASEGT. CDR3 nucleotide sequence: TGTGCCAGCAGTGATCGGGGGCCTGAAGCTTTCTTT. Its translation is CASSDRGPEAFF.

The chain combines TRBV11-2 with TRBJ2-7; possibly TRBD1 for D (5 bases). CDR1 SGHAT and CDR2 FQNNGV come from the germline V gene. The V end lost 3 bases, the J end lost 0 bases, and 12 bases lay between the germline ends. The CDR3 extends over 15 amino acids. The CDR3 nucleotides are TGTGCCAGCAGCTTTTCAGGGCCTCTCTCCTACGAGCAGTACTTC. Translated, it gives CASSFSGPLSYEQYF.

The chain links TRBV7-8 to TRBJ2-7; D may be TRBD2 (6 bases). CDR3 size: 17 residues. Trimming took off 2 bases at V and 3 bases at J, with 20 bases between the two ends. Germline V gene lookup returns CDR1 SGHVS and CDR2 FQNEAQ. The CDR3 region has the DNA TGTGCCAGCAGCTTAAGGGGTTGGCGGGGAGCCATCTACGAGCAGTACTTC. This codes for CASSLRGWRGAIYEQYF.

The genes are TRBV7-2 and TRBJ1-1, with D unclear. CDR3 length equals 14 residues. Between the trimmed V and J ends, which lost 5 bases and 4 bases, there was a span of 14 bases. Germline V gene sequence: CDR1 SGHTA, CDR2 FQGNSA. CDR3 in DNA: TGTGCCAGCAGCGCTCCGTTACGTGGCACTGAAGCTTTCTTT. Translated: CASSAPLRGTEAFF.

The rearrangement uses TRBV25-1 and TRBJ1-1, with D perhaps TRBD1 (5 bases). CDR3 length: 15 residues. Germline V gives CDR1 MGHDK, CDR2 SYGVNS. V lost 4 bases and J lost 2, with 14 bases in between. The CDR3 sequence: CASSGTRDGNTEAFF. The CDR3 nucleotides read TGTGCCAGCAGTGGAACCCGGGACGGAAACACTGAAGCTTTCTTT.

The rearrangement uses TRBV29-1 and TRBJ1-2; TRBD1 agrees at 7 bases. Germline CDR1 and CDR2: SQVTM and ANQGSEA. The junction had 3 bases not matched to a gene; V was cut back by 4 bases and J by 7 bases. The CDR3 consists of 11 residues. The CDR3 coding sequence is TGCAGCGTTGGACAGGGCGCTGGCTACACCTTC. This sequence encodes CSVGQGAGYTF.

This sequence joins TRBV10-1 and TRBJ2-2; D may be TRBD2 (5 bases). The CDR3 sequence is 14 residues long. The V gene lost 5 bases and the J gene lost 3 bases, with 10 bases spanning the gap. Germline V gives CDR1 WNHNN, CDR2 SYGVQD (reference sequence). CDR3 loop: CASSLSGDTGELFF. The CDR3 DNA reads TGCGCCAGCAGTTTAAGCGGAGACACCGGGGAGCTGTTTTTT.

The chain uses TRBV6-6 and TRBJ1-3; D is perhaps TRBD1 (5 bases). CDR3 length: 16 amino acids. Germline assignment: CDR1 MNHNY and CDR2 SVGAGI (reference sequence). V lost 3 bases to trimming and J lost 2 bases, with 14 bases between them. CDR3 loop: CASSYLVGEAGNTIYF. CDR3 nucleotides: TGTGCCAGCAGTTATCTCGTGGGGGAAGCTGGAAACACCATATATTTT.

The chain joins TRBV15 to TRBJ2-4, with D unclear. Germline V gene data show CDR1 as LNHNV and CDR2 as YYDKDF (reference sequence). Deletions cut 0 bases from V and 4 bases from J, with 4 bases between. CDR3 length: 13 residues. The CDR3 sequence: CATSRDQKNIQYF. CDR3 coding DNA: TGTGCCACCAGCAGAGACCAAAAAAACATTCAGTACTTC.

The genes are TRBV11-3 and TRBJ2-2, with 7 positions matching TRBD1. CDR3 size: 18 residues. V trimming: 6 bases; J trimming: 2 bases; junction bases outside the gene matches: 15. Germline CDR1 SGHNT, CDR2 YENEEA. Written as DNA, the CDR3 is TGTGCCAGCAGACCCGCCCCACACAGGGGTAGAAACACCGGGGAGCTGTTTTTT. Translating it yields CASRPAPHRGRNTGELFF.